This TCR beta chain was identified in a study of blood T cell repertoires in COVID-19. Overall study context: In each case, the material was cDNA or gDNA derived from T cells, B-cell-depleted T cells, or PBMCs.

Only in-frame clones appear in the TCRdb table, and some are missing; sequencing was by immunoSEQ multiplex PCR. Here the sample spans 200,000 to 300,000 clones, under 85% being singletons. This CDR3 has 14 residues. V lost 3 bases and J lost 5, with 10 bases in between. CDR1 is ENHRY and CDR2 is SYGVKD in the germline V gene. The genes are TRBV10-3 and TRBJ2-2; D possibly corresponds to TRBD2 (6 bases). The clonotype comes from a human donor in a cohort sampled during active COVID-19. The sample taken for sequencing was peripheral blood. CDR3 sequence reads: CAISDQGGTGELFF. The CDR3 nucleotides read TGTGCCATCAGTGACCAGGGAGGAACCGGGGAGCTGTTTTTT.